What follows are 29 T cell receptor beta chains derived from one specimen sequenced in a study of blood T cell repertoires in COVID-19. Produced via immunoSEQ multiplex PCR; TCRdb's table is partial and in-frame only. The table includes under 200,000 clones, around 80% detected once. The material sequenced was peripheral blood. The receptors were gathered from a man between 60 and 75 years old with acute or convalescent COVID-19.

This clone was observed a few times. The CDR3 loop reads CASSGLTGIDYGYTF. CDR3 bases: TGTGCCAGCAGCGGTCTCACAGGGATCGACTATGGCTACACCTTC. The chain combines TRBV9 with TRBJ1-2; D may be TRBD1 (6 bases). V was cut by 3 bases and J by 3 bases, with 15 bases left in between. Germline V gene lookup returns CDR1 SGDLS and CDR2 YYNGEE. The CDR3 consists of 15 residues.

This clone was observed a handful of times. The V gene is TRBV2, the J gene TRBJ2-5; 9 nucleotides agree with TRBD2. The CDR3 is 18 amino acids. Germline CDR1 and CDR2: SNHLY and FYNNEI. Unmatched junction bases numbered 11, after V lost 3 bases and J lost 0 bases. Written as DNA, the CDR3 is TGTGCCAGCAGTGACGAAGGACTAGCGCCGAGGTACCAAGAGACCCAGTACTTC. Translated: CASSDEGLAPRYQETQYF.

V is TRBV5-1 and J is TRBJ2-2, with TRBD2 matching 9 bases. The CDR3 is made up of 15 amino acids. The V and J ends lost 6 bases and 0 bases, in that order; junction bases with no gene match: 3. Germline CDR1 SGHRS, CDR2 YFSETQ. This CDR3 is CASNGGGANTGELFF. The CDR3 DNA follows: TGCGCCAGCAATGGCGGGGGGGCGAACACCGGGGAGCTGTTTTTT. The whole variable domain, filled in from reference TRBV5-1 and TRBJ2-2, reads KAGVTQTPRYLIKTRGQQVTLSCSPISGHRSVSWYQQTPGQGLQFLFEYFSETQRNKGNFPGRFSGRQFSNSRSEMNVSTLELGDSALYLCASNGGGANTGELFFGEGSRLTVL.

The chain has TRBV21-1 and TRBJ1-3. TRBV21-1 is a pseudogene segment. The CDR3 has 15 amino acids. As DNA, the CDR3 is TGTGCCAGCAGCAAAGGAGGAGGCTCTGGAAACACCATATATTTT. This gives the protein CASSKGGGSGNTIYF.

The V and J genes are TRBV19 and TRBJ2-1; 12 nucleotides agree with TRBD1. The V gene end was trimmed by 9 bases and the J gene end by 4 bases; junction bases not matched to a gene: 16. CDR3 length: 18 residues. From germline, CDR1 is LNHDA and CDR2 SQIVND (reference sequence). CDR3: CASCRDRGLSGLYNEQFF. The CDR3 DNA is TGTGCCAGCTGTCGGGACAGGGGGCTTTCAGGGTTATACAATGAGCAGTTCTTC.

The CDR3 DNA sequence: TGCGCCAGCAGCTTGGTAGGGGATGGGGAAAAACTGTTTTTT. Protein product: CASSLVGDGEKLFF. This chain links TRBV5-1 with TRBJ1-4; D might be TRBD1 (5 bases). CDR3 length: 14 amino acids. Trimming took off 0 bases at V and 8 bases at J, with 11 bases between the two ends. The germline V gene encodes CDR1 SGHRS and CDR2 YFSETQ.

This clone was counted only a few times. This CDR3 is CASSSNPVAGNTIYF. The CDR3 DNA reads TGTGCCAGCAGTTCAAATCCGGTAGCGGGAAACACCATATATTTT. This sequence joins TRBV27 and TRBJ1-3; no clear D. The V gene lost 4 bases and the J gene lost 4 bases, with 14 bases spanning the gap. The CDR3 totals 15 residues. Looked up from germline, CDR1 is MNHEY and CDR2 is SMNVEV (reference sequence).

V is TRBV30 and J is TRBJ2-3; D is possibly TRBD1 (6 bases). V dropped 0 bases and J dropped 0 bases, with 28 bases sitting between them. Looked up from germline, CDR1 is GTSNPN and CDR2 is SVGIG (reference sequence). The CDR3 runs to 21 residues. CDR3 amino acids: CAWSVEYELGTPRASTDTQYF. For the CDR3, the DNA is TGTGCCTGGAGTGTAGAATACGAGCTCGGGACACCCCGAGCTAGCACAGATACGCAGTATTTT. Based on the CDR3 plus reference TRBV30 and TRBJ2-3, the full variable domain is SQTIHQWPATLVQPVGSPLSLECTVEGTSNPNLYWYRQAAGRGLQLLFYSVGIGQISSEVPQNLSASRPQDRQFILSSKKLLLSDSGFYLCAWSVEYELGTPRASTDTQYFGPGTRLTVL.

The V gene is TRBV11-2, the J gene TRBJ2-2, with D perhaps TRBD1 (5 bases). V lost 7 bases and J lost 0, with 18 bases in between. CDR3 length equals 17 residues. Germline assignment: CDR1 SGHAT and CDR2 FQNNGV. The CDR3 is CASTWGFDIANTGELFF. The DNA of the CDR3 is TGTGCCAGCACTTGGGGCTTTGACATAGCGAACACCGGGGAGCTGTTTTTT.

The V gene is TRBV11-2, the J gene TRBJ1-4; D may be TRBD1 (5 bases). Looked up from germline, CDR1 is SGHAT and CDR2 is FQNNGV. Trimming cost V 4 bases and J 6 bases, with 12 bases left between them. The CDR3 length is 14 residues. As DNA, the CDR3 is TGTGCCAGCAGCTCCGGCGGAGGGGATGAAAAACTGTTTTTT. Protein: CASSSGGGDEKLFF.

The chain joins TRBV2 to TRBJ1-4; 7 bases are shared with TRBD1. CDR1 is SNHLY and CDR2 is FYNNEI in the germline V gene. The junction had 6 bases not matched to a gene; V was cut back by 1 base and J by 7 bases. This CDR3 comprises 15 residues. Written as DNA, the CDR3 is TGTGCCAGCAGTGAAGAGAGGGGGCAAAGTGAAAAACTGTTTTTT. Translated: CASSEERGQSEKLFF.

J is TRBJ1-2 and V is TRBV30; 7 positions agree with TRBD1. Germline values: CDR1 GTSNPN, CDR2 SVGIG (reference sequence). The CDR3 runs 13 residues. The V gene end was trimmed by 0 bases and the J gene end by 4 bases; junction bases not matched to a gene: 2. The DNA for the CDR3 is TGTGCCTGGAGTGTACAGGGGACCTATGGCTACACCTTC. Translation: CAWSVQGTYGYTF.

The V and J genes are TRBV5-1 and TRBJ1-2, with TRBD1 as a possible D gene (6 bases). Trimming left V 4 bases short and J 4 bases short, with 14 bases between. The CDR3 sequence is 14 residues long. Germline V gives CDR1 SGHRS, CDR2 YFSETQ. In DNA, the CDR3 is TGCGCCAGCAGCCCATACGGGGGGCCCTATGGCTACACCTTC. Encoded protein: CASSPYGGPYGYTF.

This clone occurred a few times. The chain links TRBV6-5 to TRBJ1-6, with TRBD1 matching 7 bases. CDR1 is MNHEY, CDR2 SVGAGI, per germline. The length of the CDR3 is 15 residues. V was pared by 7 bases and J by 9 bases, with 12 bases of the junction left unmatched. The CDR3, as DNA: TGTGCCAGCACCCTAAACCGGGACAGTAGTTCACCCCTCCACTTT. Translating gives CASTLNRDSSSPLHF.

J is TRBJ2-3 and V is TRBV4-1; weak D call: TRBD2 (6 bases). Germline V gene data show CDR1 as MGHRA and CDR2 as YSYEKL. The CDR3 is made up of 15 amino acids. V lost 0 bases and J 0 bases, leaving 7 bases between the germline ends. The CDR3 nucleotides are TGCGCCAGCAGCCAAGAGGGGGGTAGCACAGATACGCAGTATTTT. Protein sequence: CASSQEGGSTDTQYF.

The genes are TRBV4-3 and TRBJ2-7, with 9 positions matching TRBD1. Unmatched junction bases numbered 11, after V lost 3 bases and J lost 5 bases. CDR1 LGHNA and CDR2 YSLEER come from the germline V gene. The CDR3 runs to 16 residues. The CDR3 reads CASSQEQGALLNEQYF. The CDR3 DNA is TGCGCCAGCAGCCAGGAACAGGGGGCCCTTCTGAACGAGCAGTACTTC.

The V and J genes are TRBV5-1 and TRBJ1-1, with 8 bases fitting TRBD1. CDR3 length equals 14 residues. Germline assignment: CDR1 SGHRS and CDR2 YFSETQ. J lost 1 base, V lost 4 bases, and 3 bases had no gene match. The CDR3 DNA follows: TGCGCCAGCAGCAGTCAGGGGGCGAACACTGAAGCTTTCTTT. Translating gives CASSSQGANTEAFF.

This clone was observed a handful of times. This sequence joins TRBV27 and TRBJ1-2; D remains ambiguous. CDR3 size: 13 residues. Trimming took off 2 bases at V and 5 bases at J, with 9 bases between the two ends. Germline V gene sequence: CDR1 MNHEY, CDR2 SMNVEV (reference sequence). CDR3 DNA sequence: TGTGCCAGCAGTTTAAGGCAGGCTTATGGCTACACCTTC. Its protein is CASSLRQAYGYTF.

The genes are TRBV2 and TRBJ2-3; no clear D gene. Germline V gene data show CDR1 as SNHLY and CDR2 as FYNNEI. Trimming shortened V by 6 bases and J by 2 bases, and 6 bases separated the two germline ends. This CDR3 contains 12 residues. The CDR3 loop reads CASSQNTDTQYF. The CDR3 DNA reads TGTGCCAGCAGCCAGAACACAGATACGCAGTATTTT.

This chain uses TRBV19 with TRBJ2-3; a possible D gene is TRBD1 (5 bases). CDR1 and CDR2 (germline): LNHDA, SQIVND (reference sequence). This CDR3 contains 14 residues. The germline V and J ends were trimmed by 8 bases and 2 bases, with 14 bases remaining between them. The CDR3 DNA is TGTGCCAGTTCACCGCAGGGTTTCACAGATACGCAGTATTTT. As protein: CASSPQGFTDTQYF.

CDR3 sequence: CAWSTEAGYNEQFF. Here the CDR3 DNA reads TGTGCCTGGAGTACCGAGGCTGGCTACAATGAGCAGTTCTTC. The chain is built from TRBV30 and TRBJ2-1; D is unclear. The V end was cut by 2 bases, the J end by 3 bases, with 11 bases between. Per the germline V gene, CDR1 is GTSNPN and CDR2 is SVGIG (reference sequence). This CDR3 has 14 residues. Drawing the rest from reference TRBV30 and TRBJ2-1, the complete variable domain is SQTIHQWPATLVQPVGSPLSLECTVEGTSNPNLYWYRQAAGRGLQLLFYSVGIGQISSEVPQNLSASRPQDRQFILSSKKLLLSDSGFYLCAWSTEAGYNEQFFGPGTRLTVL.

The CDR3 loop is CASSVSGGTDTQYF. The CDR3 nucleotides read TGTGCCAGCAGCGTCTCGGGGGGAACAGATACGCAGTATTTT. This chain links TRBV9 with TRBJ2-3, with 7 bases fitting TRBD2. The CDR3 has 14 amino acids. The V gene end was trimmed by 2 bases and the J gene end by 3 bases; junction bases not matched to a gene: 3. Germline-derived CDR1 and CDR2 are SGDLS and YYNGEE.

The V call is TRBV6-6, the J call TRBJ2-7; D might be TRBD2 (5 bases). Trimming removed 6 bases from V and 4 bases from J, with 13 bases in between. Germline CDR1 MNHNY, CDR2 SVGAGI (reference sequence). This CDR3 contains 13 residues. For the CDR3, the DNA is TGTGCCAGCAGCTCCGGGGTAGGGTACGAGCAGTACTTC. This translates into CASSSGVGYEQYF.

Comment on this clone: The sample has other DNA sequences that encode this CDR3 too. V usage is TRBV6-2 or TRBV6-3 and J usage is TRBJ1-3; D is uncertain. The germline V gene encodes CDR1 MNHEY and CDR2 SVGEGT. V gave up 2 bases and J gave up 0 bases, with 5 bases separating them. The length of the CDR3 is 14 residues. The CDR3 sequence is CASSYLSSGNTIYF. The CDR3 DNA sequence: TGTGCCAGCAGTTACCTATCCTCTGGAAACACCATATATTTT.

This clone occurred once. The V and J genes are TRBV12-5 and TRBJ1-4; maybe TRBD1 (5 bases). The CDR3 is 14 residues long. The germline V gene has CDR1 LGHNT and CDR2 FRNRAP. V lost 7 bases, J lost 5 bases, and 14 bases lay in between. The CDR3 DNA reads TGTGCTAGTGCCCCCCAGACAGCAAATGAAAAACTGTTTTTT. Its translation: CASAPQTANEKLFF.

V and J are TRBV9 and TRBJ2-1; D is possibly TRBD1 (6 bases). Germline V gene lookup returns CDR1 SGDLS and CDR2 YYNGEE. CDR3 size: 17 residues. V lost 3 bases and J 1 base, leaving 17 bases between the germline ends. The CDR3 reads CASSANSRGGSYNEQFF. In DNA form, the CDR3 reads TGTGCCAGCAGCGCTAATTCCAGGGGTGGGTCCTACAATGAGCAGTTCTTC.

The genes are TRBV7-2 and TRBJ2-1; 11 bases are a match to TRBD1. The CDR3 runs 16 residues. CDR1 and CDR2 from the germline V gene are SGHTA and FQGNSA. V dropped 5 bases and J dropped 6; count of bases not matched to a gene: 9. The CDR3 DNA reads as TGTGCCAGCAGCAAAGCCCTCGGGACAGGGGGCAATGAGCAGTTCTTC. Translated: CASSKALGTGGNEQFF.

CDR3 nucleotide sequence: TGTGCCAGCAGTGAATGGGGGGGCGAGAGGGAAAAACTGTTTTTT. As protein: CASSEWGGEREKLFF. The chain employs TRBV25-1 and TRBJ1-4; D possibly corresponds to TRBD1 (6 bases). The CDR3 totals 15 residues. CDR1 is MGHDK and CDR2 is SYGVNS in the germline V gene. The ends were cut back, 1 base at V and 8 bases at J, with 14 bases in the middle.

The CDR3 sequence is CASSLPGVEQYF. The CDR3 DNA reads as TGTGCCAGCAGCTTACCGGGGGTCGAGCAGTACTTC. The chain uses TRBV11-1 and TRBJ2-7; D might be TRBD2 (6 bases). The CDR3 spans 12 residues. V was trimmed by 2 bases and J by 6 bases, leaving 8 bases between them. Germline-derived CDR1 and CDR2 are SGHAT and FQDESV (reference sequence).